This T cell receptor (beta chain) was sequenced for a study of shared clonotypes between healthy human individuals. Study observations and caveats: Shared across a few donors were roughly 5.3% of the naive CD4 clonotypes.

The CDR3 length is 15 residues. The J segment lost 0 bases and the V segment lost 6 bases, leaving 6 bases of the junction unmatched. Per the germline V gene, CDR1 is MDHEN and CDR2 is SYDVKM. Comments on this clone: Antigen: not known.

Deep was the level used in running the assay. The table came from immunoSEQ multiplex PCR; TCRdb's copy has only in-frame clones and leaves some out. The repertoire includes about 2.5 million clones, approximately 90% of them detected once, and 0.3% to 0.45% sits in the top ten. The V call is TRBV28, the J call TRBJ2-7, with 9 positions matching TRBD1. The TCR was taken from a man between 18 and 35 years old in good health. Some clones in this sample may be carry-over from other donors' samples. The specimen was naive CD4+ T cells from PBMCs. Subset reported: CD45RA+ positively selected. The CDR3 spells CASSRTGGVSYEQYF. Written as DNA, the CDR3 is TGTGCCAGCAGCCGTACAGGGGGCGTCTCCTACGAGCAGTACTTC.